What follows is one T cell receptor (beta chain) and its context. Antigen specificity is unknown. This entry comes from a study of shared clonotypes between healthy human individuals. Study-level results: A handful of donors held about 5.1% of naive CD4 clonotypes in common.

Sequenced by immunoSEQ multiplex PCR; TCRdb stores in-frame clones only, minus some. There are around 750,000 clones in the sample; approximately 79% occur only once, and over 1.5% lies in the top ten. Trimming removed 0 bases at V and 4 bases at J, with 11 bases between. This CDR3 contains 15 residues. The germline gives CDR1 SGHDT, CDR2 YYEEEE. All of the donors resided in Nashville, Tennessee, and each was a Caucasian adult. Material: memory CD4+ T cells sorted from blood. This sample's subset: CD45RA-negative fraction. The receptor's source is a woman under 40 in good health. The V and J genes are TRBV5-6 and TRBJ1-5; D ambiguous. CDR3 loop: CASSLGPTMNQPQHF. The CDR3 DNA is TGTGCCAGCAGCTTGGGCCCTACTATGAATCAGCCCCAGCATTTT.